The next 13 T cell receptor beta chains were all read from a single sample in a study of blood T cell repertoires in COVID-19. This table comes from immunoSEQ multiplex PCR, and its TCRdb copy is limited to in-frame clones, with some not included. The sample carries over 200,000 clones, 87% recorded once. The source material was peripheral blood. All receptors derive from a man between 60 and 75 years old who had recovered from COVID-19.

The rearrangement links TRBV7-2 to TRBJ1-4; tentative D call: TRBD1 (6 bases). The CDR3 sequence is 13 residues long. Per the germline V gene, CDR1 is SGHTA and CDR2 is FQGNSA. Trimming removed 6 bases from V and 7 bases from J, with 12 bases in between. The CDR3 here is CASSQRGTEKLFF. Here the CDR3 DNA reads TGTGCCAGCAGTCAAAGGGGGACTGAAAAACTGTTTTTT.

At least ten counts were recorded for this clone. The V gene is TRBV18, the J gene TRBJ1-1; D possibly corresponds to TRBD1 (6 bases). Germline CDR1 reads KGHSH; CDR2 reads LQKENI. There are 16 residues in the CDR3. V dropped 3 bases and J dropped 3 bases, with 17 bases sitting between them. CDR3 nucleotide sequence: TGTGCCAGCTCACCCATCCCGAACAGGGTCGACACTGAAGCTTTCTTT. This sequence encodes CASSPIPNRVDTEAFF.

This clone has just a few counts. The chain combines TRBV19 with TRBJ1-2; the D is unclear. The length of the CDR3 is 12 residues. Germline CDR1 reads LNHDA; CDR2 reads SQIVND (reference sequence). Deletions cut 10 bases from V and 3 bases from J, with 12 bases between. As DNA, the CDR3 is TGTGCCACCAACCGCGGAGACTATGGCTACACCTTC. It yields the protein CATNRGDYGYTF. The variable domain in full, completed from reference TRBV19 and TRBJ1-2, reads DGGITQSPKYLFRKEGQNVTLSCEQNLNHDAMYWYRQDPGQGLRLIYYSQIVNDFQKGDIAEGYSVSREKKESFPLTVTSAQKNPTAFYLCATNRGDYGYTFGSGTRLTVV.

The gene calls are TRBV6-1 and TRBJ2-1; 14 bases map to TRBD2. CDR3 length: 17 residues. V lost 2 bases, J lost 12 bases, and 12 bases stayed unmatched. From germline, CDR1 is MNHNS and CDR2 SASEGT. The CDR3 sequence: CASSEISTGLAGGSQFF. In DNA form, the CDR3 reads TGTGCCAGCAGTGAAATAAGCACCGGACTAGCGGGAGGTTCGCAGTTCTTC.

The chain is built from TRBV30 and TRBJ1-1; the D gene is possibly TRBD1 (5 bases). The CDR3 covers 14 residues. Trimming removed 3 bases from V and 0 bases from J, with 11 bases in between. From germline, CDR1 is GTSNPN and CDR2 SVGIG (reference sequence). CDR3 loop: CAWRRDFMNTEAFF. CDR3 sequence (DNA): TGTGCCTGGAGGAGGGACTTCATGAACACTGAAGCTTTCTTT.

Written as DNA, the CDR3 is TGTGCCAGCAGGGGGGACAGGCGTCCGGGAAGGGCTGAAGCTTTCTTT. Translated, it gives CASRGDRRPGRAEAFF. This sequence joins TRBV28 and TRBJ1-1, with 8 bases that match TRBD1. From germline, CDR1 is MDHEN and CDR2 SYDVKM. The CDR3 contains 16 residues. V was pared by 6 bases and J by 6 bases, with 15 bases of the junction left unmatched.

The chain combines TRBV3-1 (or the pseudogene TRBV3-2) with TRBJ2-7, with a possible D match to TRBD2 (6 bases). The V and J ends lost 11 bases and 3 bases respectively, with 11 bases between them. Germline V CDR1 and CDR2: LGHDT, YNNKEL (reference sequence). The CDR3 length is 11 residues. For the CDR3, the DNA is TGTGCCGCGGGGAAGGGCTACGAGCAGTACTTC. Its translation is CAAGKGYEQYF.

The chain employs TRBV18 and TRBJ2-1; 7 bases agree with TRBD2. The CDR3 length is 15 residues. The V gene's germline CDR1 is KGHSH and CDR2 LQKENI. Trimming cost V 3 bases and J 7 bases; bases outside gene matches: 9. CDR3 sequence: CASSPQSGGRNEQFF. CDR3 DNA: TGTGCCAGCTCACCTCAATCGGGGGGTAGGAATGAGCAGTTCTTC.

The chain has TRBV4-1 and TRBJ2-1, with unresolved D. This CDR3 is built from 17 residues. Per germline, CDR1 MGHRA and CDR2 YSYEKL. Trimming removed 0 bases from V and 0 bases from J, with 12 bases in between. CDR3 sequence: CASSQDGRVSSYNEQFF. CDR3 DNA: TGCGCCAGCAGCCAAGATGGTCGGGTAAGCTCCTACAATGAGCAGTTCTTC.

V and J are TRBV3-1 (or the pseudogene TRBV3-2) and TRBJ1-2, with a tentative D call TRBD1 (5 bases). The ends were cut back, 0 bases at V and 3 bases at J, with 11 bases in the middle. Germline-derived CDR1 and CDR2 are LGHDT and YNNKEL (reference sequence). The CDR3 is 15 residues long. The CDR3 loop reads CASSQDPQAYYGYTF. Written as DNA, the CDR3 is TGTGCCAGCAGCCAAGATCCACAGGCTTACTATGGCTACACCTTC.

The chain is built from TRBV30 and TRBJ1-3; D not resolved. CDR1 GTSNPN and CDR2 SVGIG come from the germline V gene (reference sequence). V was clipped by 3 bases and J by 7 bases, with 7 bases between them. This CDR3 has 11 residues. CDR3 DNA sequence: TGTGCCTGGAGCCCGCAGAACACCATATATTTT. Protein sequence: CAWSPQNTIYF.

This chain links TRBV6-5 with TRBJ2-1; a possible D gene is TRBD1 (5 bases). Trimming took off 5 bases at V and 2 bases at J, with 13 bases between the two ends. The CDR3 has 15 amino acids. CDR1 is MNHEY and CDR2 is SVGAGI in the germline V gene. As DNA, the CDR3 is TGTGCCAGCAGTCTCGGACAACTTGCCTACAATGAGCAGTTCTTC. Translation: CASSLGQLAYNEQFF.

V and J are TRBV5-7 and TRBJ1-2; tentatively, D is TRBD1 (5 bases). TRBV5-7 qualifies as an ORF whose function is uncertain. Trimming stripped 0 bases from V and 1 base from J, with 16 bases between. This CDR3 comprises 17 residues. The CDR3 loop is CASSLGEGPILNYGYTF. CDR3 DNA: TGTGCCAGCAGCTTGGGGGAGGGGCCCATCCTTAACTATGGCTACACCTTC.